The rows below give T cell receptor beta chains drawn from one sample of a study of blood T cells in healthy people across ages. TCRdb called the 5' RACE reads again in MiXCR, with one record for every CDR3 protein. In the table there are over 1,500,000 distinct CDR3 sequences, just under 50% of which are singletons. The sequencing input was blood. These TCRs come from a woman aged 40-49 years in good health. The CDR3 runs from the conserved cysteine through the conserved F or W. D genes are given only for firm matches. Clone size is stated in some rows and not others, as once, few, many or a class when expanded.

D: .
size: .
J: TRBJ1-2
V: TRBV4-1
DNA: TGCGCCAGCAGCCAAGAAGAGGTAGGGTCGGCCTATGGCTACACCTTC
CDR3: CASSQEEVGSAYGYTF

D: .
size: .
J: TRBJ2-1
V: TRBV2
DNA: TGTGCCAGCAGTGGGTTCGTGGGTACAAATGAGCAGTTCTTC
CDR3: CASSGFVGTNEQFF

D: TRBD1
size: .
J: TRBJ1-1
V: TRBV18
DNA: TGTGCCAGCTCACCCCGGACAGGGTGGGAAACTGAAGCTTTCTTT
CDR3: CASSPRTGWETEAFF

D: TRBD2
size: few
J: TRBJ2-1
V: TRBV20-1
DNA: TGCAGTGCTAGAGCTAGCGGGGGGGCCGTGGAGCAGTTCTTC
CDR3: CSARASGGAVEQFF

D: .
size: .
J: TRBJ1-5
V: TRBV25-1
DNA: TGTGCCAGCAGTGGGGGCGACATCTTGCGTGGGCCCCAGCATTTT
CDR3: CASSGGDILRGPQHF

D: TRBD2
size: .
J: TRBJ2-5
V: TRBV4-1
DNA: TGCGCCAGCAGCCAAGACCAGACTAGCGGGGACCAAGAGACCCAGTACTTC
CDR3: CASSQDQTSGDQETQYF

D: .
size: .
J: TRBJ2-7
V: TRBV7-2
DNA: TGTGCCAGCAGCTTATCCACCAACTACGAGCAGTACTTC
CDR3: CASSLSTNYEQYF

D: TRBD1
size: few
J: TRBJ2-3
V: TRBV7-2
DNA: TGTGCCGGTGCTATGAGGACAGGCAGACTCACAGATACGCAGTATTTT
CDR3: CAGAMRTGRLTDTQYF

D: .
size: few
J: TRBJ2-6
V: TRBV13
DNA: TGTGCCAGCAGCTTAGGTTTTGGGACTGGGGCCAACGTCCTGACTTTC
CDR3: CASSLGFGTGANVLTF

D: TRBD2
size: .
J: TRBJ2-3
V: TRBV5-1
DNA: TGCGCCAGCAGCCCGTGGACTAGCGGGGGCCCCAGCCCCAGATATGATACGCAGTATTTT
CDR3: CASSPWTSGGPSPRYDTQYF

D: .
size: once
J: TRBJ2-4
V: TRBV20-1
DNA: TGCAGTGCTAGAGAACCGGGAGTAAGCTTGGTCATTCAGTACTTC
CDR3: CSAREPGVSLVIQYF

D: .
size: few
J: TRBJ2-7
V: TRBV7-2
DNA: TGTGCCAGCAGCTTTTTCGGACGGACCATCTCCTACGAGCAGTACTTC
CDR3: CASSFFGRTISYEQYF

D: TRBD1
size: .
J: TRBJ1-6
V: TRBV20-1
DNA: TGCAGTGCGAGGAGACAGGGGGCTGACTCACCCCTCCACTTT
CDR3: CSARRQGADSPLHF

D: .
size: .
J: TRBJ2-1
V: TRBV29-1
DNA: TGCAGCGTCACTGGAGAGTTGGATGAGCAGTTCTTC
CDR3: CSVTGELDEQFF

D: TRBD2
size: .
J: TRBJ2-3
V: TRBV5-1
DNA: TGCGCCAGCAGCTTGGAAGCGGGGGGGACTACAGATACGCAGTATTTT
CDR3: CASSLEAGGTTDTQYF

D: TRBD1
size: .
J: TRBJ2-7
V: TRBV28
DNA: TGTGCCAGCAGTCCGACCGGACAGGCAATCATCTACGAGCAGTACTTC
CDR3: CASSPTGQAIIYEQYF

D: .
size: .
J: TRBJ1-2
V: TRBV12-3/TRBV12-4
DNA: TGTGCCAGCAGTAAAACCCAAGTTGTGACGGATGGCTACACCTTC
CDR3: CASSKTQVVTDGYTF

D: .
size: few
J: TRBJ2-3
V: TRBV14
DNA: TGTGCCAGCAGCCCAACTGGGGGGCACGCAGATACGCAGTATTTT
CDR3: CASSPTGGHADTQYF

D: .
size: once
J: TRBJ1-1
V: TRBV6-5
DNA: TGTGCCAGCAAAATGCAGGCGGCCACTGAAGCTTTCTTT
CDR3: CASKMQAATEAFF

D: TRBD1
size: few
J: TRBJ2-3
V: TRBV18
DNA: TGTGCCAGCTCTCAGACAGGGCATGTCACAGATACGCAGTATTTT
CDR3: CASSQTGHVTDTQYF

D: .
size: .
J: TRBJ2-7
V: TRBV2
DNA: TGTGCCAGCCACGAGGGTTACGACGAGCAGTACTTC
CDR3: CASHEGYDEQYF

D: .
size: .
J: TRBJ1-4
V: TRBV4-3
DNA: TGCGCCAGCTCCCAGGTGGCCGGGGCGGTTAATGAAAAACTGTTTTTT
CDR3: CASSQVAGAVNEKLFF

D: .
size: few
J: TRBJ2-7
V: TRBV6-2/TRBV6-3
DNA: TGTGCCAGCAGTTCCTGGGGTCTTAGCTCCTACGAGCAGTACTTC
CDR3: CASSSWGLSSYEQYF

D: TRBD2
size: many
J: TRBJ2-3
V: TRBV12-3/TRBV12-4
DNA: TGTGCCAGCACCACCGAAAGGGGACTACGCACAGATACGCAGTATTTT
CDR3: CASTTERGLRTDTQYF

D: TRBD1
size: .
J: TRBJ2-4
V: TRBV20-1
DNA: TGCAGTGCTAGTATCCGGGACAGGGGAAACATTCAGTACTTC
CDR3: CSASIRDRGNIQYF

D: TRBD2
size: .
J: TRBJ2-1
V: TRBV2
DNA: TGTGCCAGCAGGTCCGGTATCGGGGGGGATTCCTACAATGAGCAGTTCTTC
CDR3: CASRSGIGGDSYNEQFF

D: .
size: few
J: TRBJ2-7
V: TRBV4-1
DNA: TGCGCCAGCAGCCAACTTATTTCCTACGAGCAGTACTTC
CDR3: CASSQLISYEQYF

D: .
size: once
J: TRBJ1-2
V: TRBV6-2/TRBV6-3
DNA: TGTGCCAGCAGATCGTCCCAATCCTCTATTTATGGCTACACCTTC
CDR3: CASRSSQSSIYGYTF

D: TRBD2
size: .
J: TRBJ2-7
V: TRBV6-6
DNA: TGTGCCAGCAGTGACGTGGGGGGGACCTACGAGCAGTACTTC
CDR3: CASSDVGGTYEQYF

D: TRBD2
size: few
J: TRBJ2-3
V: TRBV15
DNA: TGTGCCACCAGCACCGATCCTCTAGCGGGGGTGGATACGCAGTATTTT
CDR3: CATSTDPLAGVDTQYF

D: TRBD1
size: once
J: TRBJ1-1
V: TRBV5-1
DNA: TGCGCCAGCAGCCGTACCCAGGGGGATTGGGCTTTCTTT
CDR3: CASSRTQGDWAFF

D: .
size: .
J: TRBJ1-6
V: TRBV5-1
DNA: TGCGCCAGCAGCAGAATGACAGCGGGGGCGGGCTCACCCCTCCACTTT
CDR3: CASSRMTAGAGSPLHF

D: .
size: few
J: TRBJ2-4
V: TRBV6-2/TRBV6-3
DNA: TGTGCCAGCAGTTACTCGCTAAGTTCCATTCAGTACTTC
CDR3: CASSYSLSSIQYF

D: .
size: few
J: TRBJ2-7
V: TRBV7-2
DNA: TGTGCCAGCAGCTTAGCCAGAGAGGTCTACGAGCAGTACTTC
CDR3: CASSLAREVYEQYF

D: .
size: few
J: TRBJ1-2
V: TRBV3-1
DNA: TGTGCCAGCAGCCAAGTCGGAGGGAACAGAGGCTACACCTTC
CDR3: CASSQVGGNRGYTF

D: TRBD2
size: .
J: TRBJ2-3
V: TRBV7-2
DNA: TGTGCCAGCAGGGTGGGACTAGCTGTAAGTCTGGATACGCAGTATTTT
CDR3: CASRVGLAVSLDTQYF